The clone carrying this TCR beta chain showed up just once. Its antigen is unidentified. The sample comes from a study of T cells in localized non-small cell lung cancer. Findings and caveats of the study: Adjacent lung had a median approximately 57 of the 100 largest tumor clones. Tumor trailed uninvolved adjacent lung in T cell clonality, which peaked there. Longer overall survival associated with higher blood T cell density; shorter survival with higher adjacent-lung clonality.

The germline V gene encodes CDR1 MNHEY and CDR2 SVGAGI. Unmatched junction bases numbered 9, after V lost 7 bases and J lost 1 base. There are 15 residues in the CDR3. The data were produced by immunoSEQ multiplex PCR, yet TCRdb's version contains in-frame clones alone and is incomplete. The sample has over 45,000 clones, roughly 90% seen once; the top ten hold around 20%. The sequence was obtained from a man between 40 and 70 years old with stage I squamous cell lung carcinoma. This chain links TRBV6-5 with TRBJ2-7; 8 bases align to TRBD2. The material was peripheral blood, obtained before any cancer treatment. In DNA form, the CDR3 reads TGTGCCAGCACCGACGCCGGGACTAGTTCCTACGAGCAGTACTTC. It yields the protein CASTDAGTSSYEQYF.